The 27 T cell receptor beta chains below were found in one sample sequenced in a study of blood T cell repertoires in COVID-19. Using immunoSEQ multiplex PCR, the repertoire was profiled, and TCRdb retains in-frame clones only, with some absent. The sample shows more than 9,000 clones, roughly four fifths of them seen only once. Sequencing was done on a sample of peripheral blood. These receptors were obtained from a woman in her sixties or seventies with acute or convalescent COVID-19.

The V call is TRBV7-2, the J call TRBJ2-3, with TRBD2 matching 11 bases. V lost 3 bases to trimming and J lost 2 bases; unmatched junction nucleotides: 4. This CDR3 has 16 residues. Germline-derived CDR1 and CDR2 are SGHTA and FQGNSA. DNA for the CDR3: TGTGCCAGCAGCTTGAAACTAGCGGGGGCCACAGATACGCAGTATTTT. Its protein product is CASSLKLAGATDTQYF.

This rearrangement joins TRBV5-5 to TRBJ2-2; D perhaps matches TRBD1 (5 bases). The CDR3 is 15 residues long. Trimming stripped 1 base from V and 0 bases from J, with 7 bases between. Per germline, CDR1 SGHKS and CDR2 YYEKEE (reference sequence). Here the CDR3 DNA reads TGTGCCAGCAGCTTGACAGGAGCGAACACCGGGGAGCTGTTTTTT. Its protein is CASSLTGANTGELFF.

This chain links TRBV5-1 with TRBJ2-3; 9 positions agree with TRBD2. Germline lookup yields CDR1 SGHRS and CDR2 YFSETQ. V shed 0 bases and J 4 bases; nucleotides not matched to a gene: 6. The length of the CDR3 is 16 residues. The CDR3 nucleotides are TGCGCCAGCAGCTTGGGGTTGACTAGCGGTGCAGATACGCAGTATTTT. It specifies CASSLGLTSGADTQYF.

This clone has a handful of counts. The genes are TRBV20-1 and TRBJ1-5; D is unresolved. V was pared by 3 bases and J by 10 bases, with 19 bases between. CDR1 and CDR2 (germline): DFQATT, SNEGSKA (reference sequence). This CDR3 has 14 amino acids. The CDR3 nucleotides read TGCAGTGCTAGTGCGTCGACGGACTCAAGTCCCCAGCATTTT. Translating gives CSASASTDSSPQHF.

V gene TRBV5-6 combines with J gene TRBJ2-5, with 12 bases aligning to TRBD2. Germline V CDR1 and CDR2: SGHDT, YYEEEE. Germline trimming cut 3 bases from V and 5 bases from J; bases unmatched to any gene: 8. The CDR3 spans 16 residues. The CDR3 DNA follows: TGTGCCAGCAGCTCGTCTAGCGGGGGGGCCGTGGAGACCCAGTACTTC. It is translated as CASSSSSGGAVETQYF.

This clone has a handful of counts. This chain uses TRBV18 with TRBJ1-1, with D tentatively TRBD1 (6 bases). This CDR3 region has 16 residues. Per germline, CDR1 KGHSH and CDR2 LQKENI. The germline V and J ends were trimmed by 3 bases and 1 base, with 15 bases remaining between them. Here the CDR3 reads CASSPVKVGGNTEAFF. The CDR3 nucleotides are TGTGCCAGCTCACCTGTTAAAGTAGGGGGGAACACTGAAGCTTTCTTT.

CDR3 sequence reads: CASWAFDRDYEQYF. CDR3 bases: TGTGCCAGTTGGGCCTTCGACAGGGACTACGAGCAGTACTTC. This chain links TRBV27 with TRBJ2-7; the match to TRBD1 covers 7 bases. V shed 9 bases and J 3 bases; nucleotides not matched to a gene: 11. The CDR3 sequence is 14 residues long. CDR1 is MNHEY, CDR2 SMNVEV, per germline (reference sequence).

A single count supports this clone. The gene calls are TRBV18 and TRBJ2-2; no clear D gene. V dropped 3 bases and J dropped 6 bases, with 8 bases sitting between them. Germline-derived CDR1 and CDR2 are KGHSH and LQKENI. The CDR3 runs to 13 residues. The CDR3 sequence is CASSPSGPGELFF. As DNA, the CDR3 is TGTGCCAGCTCACCCAGTGGGCCCGGGGAGCTGTTTTTT. The full variable domain, in which reference TRBV18 and TRBJ2-2 provide the parts outside the CDR3, is NAGVMQNPRHLVRRRGQEARLRCSPMKGHSHVYWYRQLPEEGLKFMVYLQKENIIDESGMPKERFSAEFPKEGPSILRIQQVVRGDSAAYFCASSPSGPGELFFGEGSRLTVL.

The V gene is TRBV9, the J gene TRBJ2-3; the match to TRBD1 covers 9 bases. The V gene's germline CDR1 is SGDLS and CDR2 YYNGEE. The trim removed 3 bases at V and 3 bases at J, leaving 5 bases unmatched. The CDR3 runs 15 residues. CDR3 region: CASSAGQGITDTQYF. Written as DNA, the CDR3 is TGTGCCAGCAGCGCTGGACAGGGGATAACAGATACGCAGTATTTT.

By share, this clone counts as large. V is TRBV12-3 or TRBV12-4 and J is TRBJ2-7, with 7 bases lining up with TRBD2. The CDR3 contains 12 residues. V dropped 3 bases and J dropped 5; count of bases not matched to a gene: 1. The CDR3 bases are TGTGCCAGCAGTTTGACTAGCCACGAGCAGTACTTC. Protein: CASSLTSHEQYF.

The V and J genes are TRBV9 and TRBJ2-1, with a possible D match to TRBD2 (5 bases). V dropped 4 bases and J dropped 9 bases, with 11 bases sitting between them. Germline V lookup: CDR1 SGDLS, CDR2 YYNGEE. The CDR3 runs 12 residues. Written as DNA, the CDR3 is TGTGCCAGCAGCCCCTCCACTAGTGAGCAGTTCTTC. Translation: CASSPSTSEQFF.

The chain uses TRBV7-2 and TRBJ2-1; 7 bases are shared with TRBD2. This CDR3 spans 16 amino acids. Germline assignment: CDR1 SGHTA and CDR2 FQGNSA. The J segment lost 1 base and the V segment lost 0 bases, leaving 3 bases of the junction unmatched. CDR3 sequence reads: CASSLATSASYNEQFF. The CDR3, as DNA: TGTGCCAGCAGCTTAGCTACTAGCGCATCCTACAATGAGCAGTTCTTC. The full variable domain, with the rest looked up from reference TRBV7-2 and TRBJ2-1, is GAGVSQSPSNKVTEKGKDVELRCDPISGHTALYWYRQSLGQGLEFLIYFQGNSAPDKSGLPSDRFSAERTGGSVSTLTIQRTQQEDSAVYLCASSLATSASYNEQFFGPGTRLTVL.

This chain uses TRBV4-2 with TRBJ2-7; 12 bases fit TRBD2. The CDR3 is 16 amino acids. CDR1 LGHNA and CDR2 YNFKEQ come from the germline V gene. With V trimmed by 4 bases and J by 3 bases, 7 bases remained unmatched. The CDR3 region has the DNA TGTGCCAGCAGCCGAAGACTAGCGGGAGACAGCTACGAGCAGTACTTC. It specifies CASSRRLAGDSYEQYF.

This chain joins TRBV5-6 and TRBJ2-7, with a tentative D call TRBD1 (5 bases). V shed 0 bases and J shed 4 bases, with 8 bases lying between them. The CDR3 has 13 amino acids. The V gene's germline CDR1 is SGHDT and CDR2 YYEEEE. Here the CDR3 DNA reads TGTGCCAGCAGCTTGGCAGGGTCGTACGAGCAGTACTTC. Amino acid sequence: CASSLAGSYEQYF.

The chain employs TRBV13 and TRBJ2-2, with 12 positions matching TRBD2. Unmatched junction bases numbered 3, after V lost 3 bases and J lost 1 base. This CDR3 is 17 amino acids long. The germline gives CDR1 PRHDT, CDR2 FYEKMQ (reference sequence). CDR3 protein: CASSLVGLAGNTGELFF. CDR3 DNA: TGTGCCAGCAGCTTGGTGGGACTAGCGGGGAACACCGGGGAGCTGTTTTTT. Variable domain in full (rest from reference TRBV13 and TRBJ2-2): AAGVIQSPRHLIKEKRETATLKCYPIPRHDTVYWYQQGPGQDPQFLISFYEKMQSDKGSIPDRFSAQQFSDYHSELNMSSLELGDSALYFCASSLVGLAGNTGELFFGEGSRLTVL.

Details on this clone: This sample also contains other DNA sequences that code for the same CDR3. The J gene is TRBJ1-4, the V gene TRBV18; D gene unclear. This CDR3 has 13 amino acids. The V end lost 1 base, the J end lost 7 bases, and 7 bases lay between the germline ends. Germline CDR1 reads KGHSH; CDR2 reads LQKENI. CDR3 nucleotide sequence: TGTGCCAGCTCACCACAGGGAGTTGAAAAACTGTTTTTT. Residues: CASSPQGVEKLFF.

The rearrangement links TRBV18 to TRBJ2-2; 7 bases fit TRBD1. J lost 7 bases, V lost 3 bases, and 5 bases had no gene match. CDR3 size: 14 residues. Germline V lookup: CDR1 KGHSH, CDR2 LQKENI. The CDR3 bases are TGTGCCAGCTCACCTCTTACAGGGGACGGGGAGCTGTTTTTT. It encodes CASSPLTGDGELFF.

This clone was seen only a few times. The V call is TRBV7-2, the J call TRBJ2-1; 9 bases fit TRBD2. Germline values: CDR1 SGHTA, CDR2 FQGNSA. J was trimmed by 4 bases and V by 5 bases; bases with no gene match: 3. The CDR3 extends over 14 amino acids. The CDR3 bases are TGTGCCAGCAGCAGAGCGGGGGGATACAATGAGCAGTTCTTC. Its protein product is CASSRAGGYNEQFF.

The chain is built from TRBV2 and TRBJ1-2, with 8 nucleotides matching TRBD1. Germline V gene lookup returns CDR1 SNHLY and CDR2 FYNNEI. This CDR3 region has 15 residues. V was pared by 8 bases and J by 2 bases, with 10 bases of the junction left unmatched. This CDR3 reads CASEDRADGNYGYTF. For the CDR3, the DNA is TGTGCCAGCGAGGACAGGGCCGACGGAAACTATGGCTACACCTTC.

The V call is TRBV6-5, the J call TRBJ1-2; no definite D call. Germline CDR1 MNHEY, CDR2 SVGAGI. V was shortened by 7 bases and J by 5 bases, with 20 bases between the two germline ends. This CDR3 region has 15 residues. Written as DNA, the CDR3 is TGTGCCAGCACCCAGTCCTTCCGGGATCTATATGGCTACACCTTC. Its protein is CASTQSFRDLYGYTF.

This clone was picked up a small number of times. The rearrangement joins TRBV19 to TRBJ2-7; 9 bases align to TRBD1. This CDR3 comprises 16 residues. In germline, CDR1 is LNHDA, CDR2 SQIVND (reference sequence). After removal of 8 bases from V and 3 bases from J, the junction contained 14 bases not matched to a gene. CDR3 residues: CASGLDAGTGLYEQYF. The CDR3 DNA is TGTGCCAGTGGTTTAGACGCCGGGACAGGGCTCTACGAGCAGTACTTC.

The V gene is TRBV2, the J gene TRBJ2-7; D possibly corresponds to TRBD1 (6 bases). Germline V gene data show CDR1 as SNHLY and CDR2 as FYNNEI. There are 15 residues in the CDR3. Trimming took 4 bases from V and 2 from J, leaving 15 bases between them. CDR3 sequence: CASSAGTMGTYEQYF. The CDR3 DNA is TGTGCCAGCAGTGCGGGGACAATGGGGACCTACGAGCAGTACTTC.

The chain links TRBV6-1 to TRBJ2-4; 8 bases map to TRBD2. This CDR3 is built from 13 residues. With 0 bases clipped from V and 12 bases from J, the junction kept 4 bases outside the gene matches. Looked up from germline, CDR1 is MNHNS and CDR2 is SASEGT. DNA for the CDR3: TGTGCCAGCAGTGAAGCGGAGGGACTAGATCAGTACTTC. This translates into CASSEAEGLDQYF.

The chain joins TRBV7-8 to TRBJ2-2, with 14 bases lining up with TRBD2. The CDR3 is 18 residues long. Germline-derived CDR1 and CDR2 are SGHVS and FQNEAQ. Losses at the gene ends were 6 bases for V and 6 bases for J; bases not matched to a gene: 12. The CDR3 coding sequence is TGTGCCAGCAGGCTGACTAGCGGGGGGGCCAAGAATCCCGGGGAGCTGTTTTTT. It is translated as CASRLTSGGAKNPGELFF.

This chain connects TRBV7-3 to TRBJ2-2; 8 nucleotides agree with TRBD1. J lost 7 bases, V lost 6 bases, and 10 bases had no gene match. The CDR3 runs 15 residues. The germline CDR1 and CDR2 sequences are SGHTA and FQGTGA. CDR3: CASRTGQGKVGELFF. The CDR3 DNA reads TGTGCCAGCAGAACAGGACAGGGAAAGGTCGGGGAGCTGTTTTTT.

The rearrangement uses TRBV5-5 and TRBJ1-2; 9 bases are shared with TRBD1. The CDR3 extends over 13 amino acids. V lost 4 bases, J lost 5 bases, and 3 bases stayed unmatched. Germline loops: CDR1 SGHKS, CDR2 YYEKEE (reference sequence). CDR3 in amino acids: CASSVGTGYGYTF. CDR3 sequence (DNA): TGTGCCAGCAGCGTTGGGACAGGGTATGGCTACACCTTC.

The sample holds a few counts of this clone. This chain uses TRBV2 with TRBJ1-2; TRBD1 matches 8 bases. The CDR3 runs to 13 residues. J gave up 7 bases and V 2 bases, and 3 bases lay outside the gene matches. CDR1 is SNHLY, CDR2 FYNNEI, per germline. The CDR3 DNA reads as TGTGCCAGCAGTGAACAGGGGGCGGGTGGCTACACCTTC. This codes for CASSEQGAGGYTF.